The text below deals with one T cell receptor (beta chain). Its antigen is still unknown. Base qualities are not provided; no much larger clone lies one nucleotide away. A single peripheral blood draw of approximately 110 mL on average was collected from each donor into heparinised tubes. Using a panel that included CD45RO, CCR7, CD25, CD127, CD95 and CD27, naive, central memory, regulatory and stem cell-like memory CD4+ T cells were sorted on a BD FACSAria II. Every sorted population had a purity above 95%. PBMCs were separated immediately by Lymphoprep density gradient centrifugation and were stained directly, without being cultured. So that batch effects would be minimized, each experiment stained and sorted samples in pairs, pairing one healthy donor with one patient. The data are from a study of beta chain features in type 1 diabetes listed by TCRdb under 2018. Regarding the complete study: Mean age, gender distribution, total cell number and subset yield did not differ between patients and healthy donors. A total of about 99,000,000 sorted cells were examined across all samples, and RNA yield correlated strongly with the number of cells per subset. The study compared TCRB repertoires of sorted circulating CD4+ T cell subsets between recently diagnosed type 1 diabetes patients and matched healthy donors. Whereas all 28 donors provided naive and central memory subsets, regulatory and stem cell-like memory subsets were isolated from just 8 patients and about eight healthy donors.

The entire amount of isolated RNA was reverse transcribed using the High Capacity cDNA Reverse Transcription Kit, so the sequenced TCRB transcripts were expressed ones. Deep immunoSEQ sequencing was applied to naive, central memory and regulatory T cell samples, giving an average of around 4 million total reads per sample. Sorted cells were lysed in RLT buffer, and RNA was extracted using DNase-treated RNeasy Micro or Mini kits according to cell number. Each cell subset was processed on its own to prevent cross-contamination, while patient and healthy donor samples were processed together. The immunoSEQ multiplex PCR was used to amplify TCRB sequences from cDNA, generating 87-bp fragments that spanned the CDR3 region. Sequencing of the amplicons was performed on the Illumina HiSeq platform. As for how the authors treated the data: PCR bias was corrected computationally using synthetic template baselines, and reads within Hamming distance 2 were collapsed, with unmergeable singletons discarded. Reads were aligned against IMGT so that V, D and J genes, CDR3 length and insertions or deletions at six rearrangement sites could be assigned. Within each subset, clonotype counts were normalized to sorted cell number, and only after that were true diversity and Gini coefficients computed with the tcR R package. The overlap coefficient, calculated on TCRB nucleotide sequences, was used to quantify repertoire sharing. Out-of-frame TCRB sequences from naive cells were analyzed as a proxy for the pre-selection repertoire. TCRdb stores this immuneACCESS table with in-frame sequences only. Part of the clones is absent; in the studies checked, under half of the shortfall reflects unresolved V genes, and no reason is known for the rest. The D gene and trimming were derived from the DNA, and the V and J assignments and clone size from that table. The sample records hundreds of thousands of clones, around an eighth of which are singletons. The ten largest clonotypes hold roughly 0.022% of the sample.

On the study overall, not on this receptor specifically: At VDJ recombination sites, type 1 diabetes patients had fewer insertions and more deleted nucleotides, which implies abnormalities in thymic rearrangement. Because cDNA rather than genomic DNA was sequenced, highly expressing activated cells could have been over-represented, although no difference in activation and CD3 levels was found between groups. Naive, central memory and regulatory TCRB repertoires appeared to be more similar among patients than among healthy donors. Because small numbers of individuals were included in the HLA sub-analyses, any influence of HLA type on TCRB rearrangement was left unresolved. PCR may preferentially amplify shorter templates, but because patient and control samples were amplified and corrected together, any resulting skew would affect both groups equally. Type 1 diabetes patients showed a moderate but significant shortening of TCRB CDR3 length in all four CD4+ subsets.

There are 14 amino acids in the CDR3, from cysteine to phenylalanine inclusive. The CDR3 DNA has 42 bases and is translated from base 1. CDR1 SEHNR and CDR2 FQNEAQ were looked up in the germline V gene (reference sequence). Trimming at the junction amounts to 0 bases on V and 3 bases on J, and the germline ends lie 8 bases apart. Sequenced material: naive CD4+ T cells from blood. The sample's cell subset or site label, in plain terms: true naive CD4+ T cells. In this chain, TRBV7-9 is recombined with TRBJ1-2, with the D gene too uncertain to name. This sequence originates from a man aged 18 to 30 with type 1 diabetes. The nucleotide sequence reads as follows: TGTGCCAGCAGCTTAGCAGGGTATGACTATGGCTACACCTTC. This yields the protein CASSLAGYDYGYTF.